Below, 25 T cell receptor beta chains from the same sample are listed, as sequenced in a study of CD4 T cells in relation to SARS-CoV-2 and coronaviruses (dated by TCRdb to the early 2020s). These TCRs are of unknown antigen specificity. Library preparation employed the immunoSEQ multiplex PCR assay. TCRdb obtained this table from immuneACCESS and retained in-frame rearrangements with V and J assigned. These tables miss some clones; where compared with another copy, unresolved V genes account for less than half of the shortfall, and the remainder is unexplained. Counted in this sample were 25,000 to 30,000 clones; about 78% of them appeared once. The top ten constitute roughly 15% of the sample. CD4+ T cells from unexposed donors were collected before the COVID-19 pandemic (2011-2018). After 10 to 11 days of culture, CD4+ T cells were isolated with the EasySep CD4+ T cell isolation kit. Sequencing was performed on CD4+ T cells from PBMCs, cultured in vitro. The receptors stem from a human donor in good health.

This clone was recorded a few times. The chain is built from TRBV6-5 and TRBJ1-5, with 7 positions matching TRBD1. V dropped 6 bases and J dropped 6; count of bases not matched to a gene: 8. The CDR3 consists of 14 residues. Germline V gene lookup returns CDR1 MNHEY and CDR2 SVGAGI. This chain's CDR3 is CASRRDRVGQPQHF. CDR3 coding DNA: TGTGCCAGCAGACGTGACAGGGTTGGTCAGCCCCAGCATTTT.

Here the CDR3 reads CAWTPGGYGYTF. As DNA, the CDR3 is TGTGCCTGGACCCCGGGGGGCTATGGCTACACCTTC. The chain joins TRBV30 to TRBJ1-2; TRBD1 might be the D (5 bases). This CDR3 contains 12 residues. Germline CDR1 reads GTSNPN; CDR2 reads SVGIG (reference sequence). The V gene lost 4 bases and the J gene lost 4 bases, with 10 bases spanning the gap.

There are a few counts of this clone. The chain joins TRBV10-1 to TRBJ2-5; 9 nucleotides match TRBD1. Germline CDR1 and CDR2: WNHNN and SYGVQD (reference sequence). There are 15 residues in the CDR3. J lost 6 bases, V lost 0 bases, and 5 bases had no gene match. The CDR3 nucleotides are TGCGCCAGCAGTGAGTCAACAGGGGGCCTGAAGACCCAGTACTTC. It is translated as CASSESTGGLKTQYF.

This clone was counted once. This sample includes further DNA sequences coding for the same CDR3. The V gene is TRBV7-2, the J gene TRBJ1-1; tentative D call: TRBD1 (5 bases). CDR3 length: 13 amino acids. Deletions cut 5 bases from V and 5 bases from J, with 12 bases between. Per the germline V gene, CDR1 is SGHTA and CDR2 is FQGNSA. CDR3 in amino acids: CASSPQGVTEAFF. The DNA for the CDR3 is TGTGCCAGCAGCCCCCAGGGAGTTACTGAAGCTTTCTTT.

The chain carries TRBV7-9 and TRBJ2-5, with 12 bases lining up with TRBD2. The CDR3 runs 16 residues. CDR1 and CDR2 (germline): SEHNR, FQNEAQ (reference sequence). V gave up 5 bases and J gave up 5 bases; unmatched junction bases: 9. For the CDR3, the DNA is TGTGCCAGCAGCCAAGGACTAGCGGGGTTGGGGGAGACCCAGTACTTC. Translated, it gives CASSQGLAGLGETQYF.

Here the CDR3 DNA reads TGTGCCAGCAGCTTAGGTACTAGCGGGGGGGTGCGGCAGTACTTC. Translated: CASSLGTSGGVRQYF. This chain joins TRBV7-8 and TRBJ2-7; TRBD2 agrees at 13 bases. This CDR3 has 15 residues. From germline, CDR1 is SGHVS and CDR2 FQNEAQ. Germline trimming cut 1 base from V and 9 bases from J; bases unmatched to any gene: 6.

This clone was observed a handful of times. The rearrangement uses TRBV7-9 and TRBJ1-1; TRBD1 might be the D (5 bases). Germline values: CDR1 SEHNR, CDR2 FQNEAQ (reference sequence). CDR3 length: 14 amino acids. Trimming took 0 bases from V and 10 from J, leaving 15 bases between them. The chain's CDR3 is CASSLARRDHVAFF. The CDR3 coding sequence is TGTGCCAGCAGCTTAGCGCGCAGGGACCATGTAGCTTTCTTT.

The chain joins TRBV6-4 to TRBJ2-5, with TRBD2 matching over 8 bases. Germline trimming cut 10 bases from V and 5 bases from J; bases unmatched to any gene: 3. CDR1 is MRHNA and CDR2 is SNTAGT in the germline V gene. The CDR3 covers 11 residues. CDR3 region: CAIPGGETQYF. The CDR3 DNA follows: TGTGCCATCCCGGGGGGGGAGACCCAGTACTTC.

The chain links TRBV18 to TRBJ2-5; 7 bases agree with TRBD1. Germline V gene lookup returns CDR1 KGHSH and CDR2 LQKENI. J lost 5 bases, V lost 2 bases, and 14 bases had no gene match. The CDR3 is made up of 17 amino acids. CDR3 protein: CASSPTAETGQWETQYF. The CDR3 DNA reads TGTGCCAGCTCACCAACTGCTGAGACAGGGCAGTGGGAGACCCAGTACTTC.

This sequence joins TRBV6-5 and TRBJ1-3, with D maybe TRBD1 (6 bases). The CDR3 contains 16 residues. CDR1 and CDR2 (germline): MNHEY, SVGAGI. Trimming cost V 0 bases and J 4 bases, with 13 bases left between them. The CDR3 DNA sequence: TGTGCCAGCAGTTACTCGTCGGGGGCTGGGGGAAACACCATATATTTT. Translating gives CASSYSSGAGGNTIYF.

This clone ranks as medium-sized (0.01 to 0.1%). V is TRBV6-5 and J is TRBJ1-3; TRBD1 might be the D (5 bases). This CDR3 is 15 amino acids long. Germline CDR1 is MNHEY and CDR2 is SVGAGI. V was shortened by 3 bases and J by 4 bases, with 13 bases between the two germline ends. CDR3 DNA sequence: TGTGCCAGCAGTTATGTGGGGGGAGAGGGAAACACCATATATTTT. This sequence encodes CASSYVGGEGNTIYF.

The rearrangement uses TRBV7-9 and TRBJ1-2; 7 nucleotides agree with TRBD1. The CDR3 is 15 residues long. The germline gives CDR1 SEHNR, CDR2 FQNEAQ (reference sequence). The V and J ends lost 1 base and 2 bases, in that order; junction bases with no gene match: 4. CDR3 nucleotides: TGTGCCAGCAGCTTAGGAACAGGGGAGAACTATGGCTACACCTTC. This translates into CASSLGTGENYGYTF.

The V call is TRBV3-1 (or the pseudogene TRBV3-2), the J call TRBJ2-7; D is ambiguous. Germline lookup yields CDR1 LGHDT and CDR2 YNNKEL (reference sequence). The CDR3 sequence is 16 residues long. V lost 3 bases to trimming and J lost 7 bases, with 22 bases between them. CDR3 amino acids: CASSHSSLGQIPEQYF. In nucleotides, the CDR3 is TGTGCCAGCAGCCACTCTTCCCTAGGCCAGATCCCGGAGCAGTACTTC.

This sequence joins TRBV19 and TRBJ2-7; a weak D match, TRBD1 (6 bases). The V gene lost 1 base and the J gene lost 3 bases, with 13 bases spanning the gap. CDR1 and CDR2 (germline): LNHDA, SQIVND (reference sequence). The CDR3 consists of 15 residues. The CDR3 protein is CASSIVPDRRYEQYF. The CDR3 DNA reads TGTGCCAGTAGTATAGTGCCGGACAGACGCTACGAGCAGTACTTC.

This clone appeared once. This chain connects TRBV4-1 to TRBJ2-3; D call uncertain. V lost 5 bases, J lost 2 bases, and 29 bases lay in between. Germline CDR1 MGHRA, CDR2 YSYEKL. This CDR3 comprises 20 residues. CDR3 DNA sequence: TGCGCCAGCAGCGACCGACTCCGGGCCCAAGACTTTCTCTCCACAGATACGCAGTATTTT. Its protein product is CASSDRLRAQDFLSTDTQYF.

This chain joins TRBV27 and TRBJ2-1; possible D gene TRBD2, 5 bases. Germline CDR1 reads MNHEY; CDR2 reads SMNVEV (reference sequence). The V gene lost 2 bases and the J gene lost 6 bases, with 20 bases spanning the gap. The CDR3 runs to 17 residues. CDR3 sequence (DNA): TGTGCCAGCAGTTTACGGTTGGGTGCACTAGAGGCCAATGAGCAGTTCTTC. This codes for CASSLRLGALEANEQFF.

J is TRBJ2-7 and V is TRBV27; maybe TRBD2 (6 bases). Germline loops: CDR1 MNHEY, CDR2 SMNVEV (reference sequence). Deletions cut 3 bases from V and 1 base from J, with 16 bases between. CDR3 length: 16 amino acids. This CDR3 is CASSFKATAGSYEQYF. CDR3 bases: TGTGCCAGCAGTTTTAAAGCTACGGCGGGGTCCTACGAGCAGTACTTC.

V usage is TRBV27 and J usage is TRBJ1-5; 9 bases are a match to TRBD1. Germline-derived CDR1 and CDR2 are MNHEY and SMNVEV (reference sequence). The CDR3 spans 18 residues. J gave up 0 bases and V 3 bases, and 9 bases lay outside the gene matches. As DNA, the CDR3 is TGTGCCAGCAGTTTTTATGACAGGGGGAATTATAGCAATCAGCCCCAGCATTTT. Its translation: CASSFYDRGNYSNQPQHF.

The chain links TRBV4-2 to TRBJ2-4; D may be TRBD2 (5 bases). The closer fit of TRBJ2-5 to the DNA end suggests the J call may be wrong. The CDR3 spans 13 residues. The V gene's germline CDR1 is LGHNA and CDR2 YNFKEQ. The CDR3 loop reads CASSQDLEGTQYF. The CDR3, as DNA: TGTGCCAGCAGCCAAGATTTAGAGGGGACCCAGTACTTC.

The CDR3, as DNA: TGTGCCAGCAGCTTAGATGAAAAGGGGTCGACAGATACGCAGTATTTT. It translates to CASSLDEKGSTDTQYF. The rearrangement joins TRBV7-9 to TRBJ2-3; D might be TRBD1 (5 bases). V lost 1 base to trimming and J lost 3 bases, with 14 bases between them. The CDR3 consists of 16 residues. From germline, CDR1 is SEHNR and CDR2 FQNEAQ (reference sequence).

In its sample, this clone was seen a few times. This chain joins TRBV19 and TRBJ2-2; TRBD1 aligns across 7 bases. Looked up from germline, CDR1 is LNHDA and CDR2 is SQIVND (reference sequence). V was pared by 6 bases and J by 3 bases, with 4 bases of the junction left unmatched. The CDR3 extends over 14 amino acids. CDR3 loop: CASSPTGYTGELFF. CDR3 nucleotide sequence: TGTGCCAGTAGCCCGACAGGGTACACCGGGGAGCTGTTTTTT.

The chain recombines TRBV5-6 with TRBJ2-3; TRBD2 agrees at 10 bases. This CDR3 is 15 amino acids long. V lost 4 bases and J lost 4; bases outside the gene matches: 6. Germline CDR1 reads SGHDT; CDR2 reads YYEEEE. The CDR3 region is CASSSTSGTPDTQYF. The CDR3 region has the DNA TGTGCCAGCAGCAGTACTAGCGGGACCCCAGATACGCAGTATTTT.

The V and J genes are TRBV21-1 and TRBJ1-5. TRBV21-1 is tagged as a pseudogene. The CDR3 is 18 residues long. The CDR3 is CASSSSLGGKNSNQPQHF. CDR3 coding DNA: TGTGCCAGCAGCTCATCGCTAGGGGGGAAAAATAGCAATCAGCCCCAGCATTTT.

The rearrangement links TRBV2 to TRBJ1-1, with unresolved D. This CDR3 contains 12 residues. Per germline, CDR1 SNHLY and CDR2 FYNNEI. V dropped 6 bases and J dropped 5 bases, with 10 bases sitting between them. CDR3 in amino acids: CASSDIGTEAFF. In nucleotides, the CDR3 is TGTGCCAGCAGCGACATAGGGACTGAAGCTTTCTTT.

CDR3 DNA: TGTGCCAGCAGCCAATTACCCTGGACCCAGTACTTC. Its translation is CASSQLPWTQYF. The chain couples TRBV3-1 (or the pseudogene TRBV3-2) to TRBJ2-5; D is unclear. CDR1 and CDR2 (germline): LGHDT, YNNKEL (reference sequence). V was shortened by 2 bases and J by 7 bases, with 8 bases between the two germline ends. CDR3 size: 12 residues.